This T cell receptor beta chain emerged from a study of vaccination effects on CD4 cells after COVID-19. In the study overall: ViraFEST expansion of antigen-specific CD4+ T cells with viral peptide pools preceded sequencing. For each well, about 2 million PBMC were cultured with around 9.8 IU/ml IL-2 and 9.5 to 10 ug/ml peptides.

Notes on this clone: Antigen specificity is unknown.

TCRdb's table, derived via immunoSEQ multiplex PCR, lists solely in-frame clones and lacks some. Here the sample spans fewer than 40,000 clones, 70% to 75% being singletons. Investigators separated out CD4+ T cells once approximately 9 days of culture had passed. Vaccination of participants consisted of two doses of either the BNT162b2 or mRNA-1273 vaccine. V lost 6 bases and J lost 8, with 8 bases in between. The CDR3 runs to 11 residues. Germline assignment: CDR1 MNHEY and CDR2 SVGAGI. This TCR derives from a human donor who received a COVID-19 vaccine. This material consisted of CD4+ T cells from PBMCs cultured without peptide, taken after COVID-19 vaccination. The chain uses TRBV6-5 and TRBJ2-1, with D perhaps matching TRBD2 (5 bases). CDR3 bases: TGTGCCAGCAGAACTAGTGATGAGCAGTTCTTC. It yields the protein CASRTSDEQFF.